This TCR beta chain emerged from a study of radiotherapy plus CTLA-4 blockade in lung cancer. Whole-study context: Objective responses were seen in about a sixth of patients, disease control in 31%.

The CDR3 has 14 amino acids. Germline V CDR1 and CDR2: SGHRS, YFSETQ. Trimming removed 0 bases at V and 12 bases at J, with 13 bases between. Assay used: immunoSEQ multiplex PCR; TCRdb lists only in-frame clones, some missing. This sample has tens of thousands of clones; around 86% occur once, and the top ten carry over 15%. On this clone: What it binds is unknown.

Focal radiation with ipilimumab CTLA-4 blockade was given to patients with chemo-refractory metastatic non-small-cell lung cancer. Overall study findings and caveats: Alongside interferon-beta, early blood T cell clone dynamics were reportedly the best predictor of response. Subsequent to radiotherapy plus ipilimumab, tumor-derived TCR clones underwent expansion in blood.

The sequencing here drew on peripheral blood, taken from a patient treated with radiotherapy plus ipilimumab. The TCR sequence derives from a human donor with non-small cell lung cancer that progressed on radiotherapy plus ipilimumab. This chain joins TRBV5-1 and TRBJ2-6; no definite D call. CDR3 nucleotides: TGCGCCAGCAGCTTGGATCCGGGTGTCGGCGTCCTGACTTTC. Translating it yields CASSLDPGVGVLTF.